This T cell receptor beta chain was found in a study of CD8+CD57+ T cells in acquired aplastic anemia. Study background: Sorting CD4+ and CD8+ cells gave DNA averaging approximately 3 ug. Approximately 10 million reads were obtained on average for healthy donor CD4+ cells. Study-level points and caveats: A significant difference in CD8+ Simpson's diversity between patients and controls was not found. Approximately 30 CD8+ CDR3 sequences were shared between patients and controls.

The study profiled TCR beta VDJ and CDR3 using genomic DNA as template. MiXCR, run by TCRdb on the reads, gives a single entry per CDR3 protein. Of around 180,000 distinct CDR3 sequences in the sample, 55% to 70% were seen once. The CDR3 extends over 16 amino acids. CDR1 is LNHNV and CDR2 is YYDKDF in the germline V gene (reference sequence). V shed 1 base and J shed 3 bases, with 15 bases lying between them. On this clonotype itself: Its cognate antigen is unknown.

Sequences were obtained from sorted CD4+, CD8+, or CD8+CD57+ T cells (not recorded which) from PBMCs. This sequence was found in a human donor in good health. The chain joins TRBV15 to TRBJ2-5; D assignment may be TRBD1 or TRBD2 (5 bases each). The DNA for the CDR3 is TGTGCCACCAGCAGAGGTGTCGGACTGGGGGAAGAGACCCAGTACTTC. Amino acids: CATSRGVGLGEETQYF. Filled out from reference TRBV15 and TRBJ2-5, the complete variable domain reads DAMVIQNPRYQVTQFGKPVTLSCSQTLNHNVMYWYQQKSSQAPKLLFHYYDKDFNNEADTPDNFQSRRPNTSFCFLDIRSPGLGDTAMYLCATSRGVGLGEETQYFGPGTRLLVL.